The next 4 T cell receptor beta chains were all read from a single sample in a study of low-dose radiotherapy and immunotherapy resistance in tumors. Sample time point: before trial treatment. cDNA synthesis used a TRAV/TRBV-specific primer set for both chains. TCRs were put through approximately 20 PCR cycles of amplification with Phusion. A constant-region primer and the V-primer adapter served as the primer pair. TCRdb ran MiXCR on the reads and lists one entry per CDR3 protein. The sample carries about 82,000 distinct CDR3 sequences, over 15% recorded once. The input for sequencing was PBMCs, taken before treatment. These receptors were taken from a male donor with prostate cancer.

This clonotype was seen repeatedly, ten times or more. The chain combines TRBV24-1 with TRBJ1-1; 7 positions agree with TRBD1. The V gene end was trimmed by 5 bases and the J gene end by 7 bases; junction bases not matched to a gene: 3. CDR1 KGHDR and CDR2 SFDVKD come from the germline V gene. This CDR3 spans 12 amino acids. The CDR3 DNA reads TGTGCCACCAGTGCACAGGGGAGTGAAGCTTTCTTT. This sequence encodes CATSAQGSEAFF.

This clonotype was seen ten or more times. The genes are TRBV9 and TRBJ2-2, with no clear D. The CDR3 totals 16 residues. V was clipped by 0 bases and J by 1 base, with 10 bases between them. Germline lookup yields CDR1 SGDLS and CDR2 YYNGEE. The CDR3 reads CASSVGVSRNTGELFF. The CDR3 DNA sequence: TGTGCCAGCAGCGTAGGGGTTAGCAGGAACACCGGGGAGCTGTTTTTT.

The sample holds many counts of this clonotype. The chain employs TRBV5-1 and TRBJ2-2; 7 bases map to TRBD1. This CDR3 is built from 15 residues. V lost 5 bases to trimming and J lost 0 bases; unmatched junction nucleotides: 4. The germline gives CDR1 SGHRS, CDR2 YFSETQ. The CDR3 protein is CASSRDRPNTGELFF. The CDR3 DNA reads as TGCGCCAGCAGTAGGGACAGACCGAACACCGGGGAGCTGTTTTTT.

This clonotype occurred a few times. A much larger clone sits a single nucleotide away, making a read error possible. A read error is likely, as this CDR3 ends without the conserved phenylalanine or tryptophan. The chain employs TRBV7-2 and TRBJ1-5; D might be TRBD1 (6 bases). CDR3 length equals 15 residues. Germline CDR1 reads SGHTA; CDR2 reads FQGNSA. V shed 2 bases and J shed 1 base, with 9 bases lying between them. CDR3 nucleotide sequence: TGTGCCAGCAGCTTACACAGGGCCAGCAATCAGCCCCAGCATTTA. Protein product: CASSLHRASNQPQHL.